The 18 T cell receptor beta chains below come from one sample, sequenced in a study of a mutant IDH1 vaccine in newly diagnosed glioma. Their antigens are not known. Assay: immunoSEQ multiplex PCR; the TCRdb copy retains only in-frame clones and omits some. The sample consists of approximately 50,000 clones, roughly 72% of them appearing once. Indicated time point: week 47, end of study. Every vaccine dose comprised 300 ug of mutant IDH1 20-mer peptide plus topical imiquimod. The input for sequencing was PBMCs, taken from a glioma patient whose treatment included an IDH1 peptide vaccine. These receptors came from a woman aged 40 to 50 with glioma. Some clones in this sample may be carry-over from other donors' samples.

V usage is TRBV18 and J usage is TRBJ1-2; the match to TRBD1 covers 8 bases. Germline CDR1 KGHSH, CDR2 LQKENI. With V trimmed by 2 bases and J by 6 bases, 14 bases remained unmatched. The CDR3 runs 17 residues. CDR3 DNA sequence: TGTGCCAGCTCACCAATCTCCCGACAGGGGATGGGGAATGGCTACACCTTC. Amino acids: CASSPISRQGMGNGYTF.

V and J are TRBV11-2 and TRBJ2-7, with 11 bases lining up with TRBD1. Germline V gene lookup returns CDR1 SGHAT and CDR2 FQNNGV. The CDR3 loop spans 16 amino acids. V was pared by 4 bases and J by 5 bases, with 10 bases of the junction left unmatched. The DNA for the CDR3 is TGTGCCAGCAGCTACGGACCGGGACAGGGGGTCCACGAGCAGTACTTC. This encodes CASSYGPGQGVHEQYF.

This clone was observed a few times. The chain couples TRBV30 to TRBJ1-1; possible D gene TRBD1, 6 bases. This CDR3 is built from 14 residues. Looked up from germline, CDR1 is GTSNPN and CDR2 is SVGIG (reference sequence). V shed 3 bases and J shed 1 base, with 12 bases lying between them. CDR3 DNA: TGTGCCTGGAGGAAGGGGGGGAGGAACACTGAAGCTTTCTTT. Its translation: CAWRKGGRNTEAFF.

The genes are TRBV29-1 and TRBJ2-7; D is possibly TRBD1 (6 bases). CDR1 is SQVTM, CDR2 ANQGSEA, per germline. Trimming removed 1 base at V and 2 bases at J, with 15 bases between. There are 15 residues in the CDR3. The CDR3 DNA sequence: TGCAGCGTTGAAGTACAAAGGGGGATCCCCTACGAGCAGTACTTC. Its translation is CSVEVQRGIPYEQYF.

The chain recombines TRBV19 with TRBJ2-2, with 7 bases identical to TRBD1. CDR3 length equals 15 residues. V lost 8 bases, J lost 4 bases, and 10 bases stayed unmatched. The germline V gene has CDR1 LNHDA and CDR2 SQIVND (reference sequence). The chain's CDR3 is CASFQQGPGTGELFF. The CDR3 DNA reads TGTGCCAGTTTTCAACAGGGGCCGGGCACCGGGGAGCTGTTTTTT.

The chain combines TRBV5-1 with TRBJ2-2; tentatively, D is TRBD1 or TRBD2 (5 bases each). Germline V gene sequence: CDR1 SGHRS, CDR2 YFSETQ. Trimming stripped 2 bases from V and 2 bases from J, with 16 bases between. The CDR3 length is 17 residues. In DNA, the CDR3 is TGCGCCAGCAGCTTTTCTTCCGGGACGGCTAACACCGGGGAGCTGTTTTTT. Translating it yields CASSFSSGTANTGELFF.

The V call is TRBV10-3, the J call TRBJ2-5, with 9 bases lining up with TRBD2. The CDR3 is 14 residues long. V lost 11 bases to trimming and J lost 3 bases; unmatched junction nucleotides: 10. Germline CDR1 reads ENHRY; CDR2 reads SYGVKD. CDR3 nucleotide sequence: TGTGCCGTCCGTAGCGGGGGTCGGGAAGAGACCCAGTACTTC. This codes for CAVRSGGREETQYF.

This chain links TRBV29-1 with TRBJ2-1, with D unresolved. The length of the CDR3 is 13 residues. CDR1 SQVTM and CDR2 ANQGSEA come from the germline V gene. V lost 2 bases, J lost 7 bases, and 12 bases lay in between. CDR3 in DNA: TGCAGCGTTGAACTAGTAATACCTAATGAGCAGTTCTTC. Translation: CSVELVIPNEQFF.

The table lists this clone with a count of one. The CDR3 coding sequence is TGTGCCAGCAGCTTCGGCGGGGACAGCTCCTACGAGCAGTACTTC. It codes for CASSFGGDSSYEQYF. The chain combines TRBV7-2 with TRBJ2-7; D might be TRBD1 (7 bases). The germline V and J ends were trimmed by 3 bases and 0 bases, with 12 bases remaining between them. The germline V gene has CDR1 SGHTA and CDR2 FQGNSA. The CDR3 runs 15 residues.

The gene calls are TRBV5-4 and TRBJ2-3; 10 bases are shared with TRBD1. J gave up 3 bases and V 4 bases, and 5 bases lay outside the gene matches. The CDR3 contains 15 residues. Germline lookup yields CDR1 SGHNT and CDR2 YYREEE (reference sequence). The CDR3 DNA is TGTGCCAGCAGCCTCCGACAGGGGGCTACAGATACGCAGTATTTT. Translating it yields CASSLRQGATDTQYF.

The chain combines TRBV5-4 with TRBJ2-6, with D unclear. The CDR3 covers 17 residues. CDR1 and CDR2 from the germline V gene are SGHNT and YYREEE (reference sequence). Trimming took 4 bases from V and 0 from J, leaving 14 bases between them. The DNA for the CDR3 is TGTGCCAGCAGCGCAAGGGCCGGAGTCTCTGGGGCCAACGTCCTGACTTTC. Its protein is CASSARAGVSGANVLTF. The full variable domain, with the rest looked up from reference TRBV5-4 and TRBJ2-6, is ETGVTQSPTHLIKTRGQQVTLRCSSQSGHNTVSWYQQALGQGPQFIFQYYREEENGRGNFPPRFSGLQFPNYSSELNVNALELDDSALYLCASSARAGVSGANVLTFGAGSRLTVL.

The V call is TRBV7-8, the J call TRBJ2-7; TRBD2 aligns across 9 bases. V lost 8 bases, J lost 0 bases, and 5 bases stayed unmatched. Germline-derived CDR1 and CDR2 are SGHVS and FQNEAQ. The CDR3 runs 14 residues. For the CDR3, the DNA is TGTGCCAGCGCGGCGGGGGGGAGCTCCTACGAGCAGTACTTC. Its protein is CASAAGGSSYEQYF.

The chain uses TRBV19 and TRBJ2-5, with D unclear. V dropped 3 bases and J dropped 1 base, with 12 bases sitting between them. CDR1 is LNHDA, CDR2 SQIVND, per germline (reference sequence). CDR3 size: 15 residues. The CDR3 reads CASSINAGPQETQYF. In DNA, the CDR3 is TGTGCCAGTAGTATTAATGCCGGCCCCCAAGAGACCCAGTACTTC.

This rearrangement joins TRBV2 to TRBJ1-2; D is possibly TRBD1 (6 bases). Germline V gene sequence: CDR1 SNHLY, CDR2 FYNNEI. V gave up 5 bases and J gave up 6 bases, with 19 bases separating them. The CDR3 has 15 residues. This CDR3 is CASSPNRVSANGYTF. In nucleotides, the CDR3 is TGTGCCAGCAGTCCCAACAGGGTAAGCGCGAATGGCTACACCTTC.

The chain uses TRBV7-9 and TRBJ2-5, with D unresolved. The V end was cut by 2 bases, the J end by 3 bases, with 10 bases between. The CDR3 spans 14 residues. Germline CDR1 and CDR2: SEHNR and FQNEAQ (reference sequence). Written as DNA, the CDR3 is TGTGCCAGCAGCTTAACTGGGATCAAAGAGACCCAGTACTTC. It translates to CASSLTGIKETQYF.

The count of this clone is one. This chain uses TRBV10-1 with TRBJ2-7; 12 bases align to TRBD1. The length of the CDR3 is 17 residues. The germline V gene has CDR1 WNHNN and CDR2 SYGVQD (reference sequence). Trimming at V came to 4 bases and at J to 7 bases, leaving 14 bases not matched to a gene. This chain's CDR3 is CASSAGTGGSTAGEQYF. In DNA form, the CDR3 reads TGCGCCAGCAGTGCCGGGACAGGGGGCTCCACAGCGGGGGAGCAGTACTTC.

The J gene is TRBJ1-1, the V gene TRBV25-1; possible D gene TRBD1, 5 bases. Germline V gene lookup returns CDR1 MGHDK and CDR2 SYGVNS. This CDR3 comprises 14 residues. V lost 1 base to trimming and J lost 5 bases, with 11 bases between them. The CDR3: CASSEWGEGTEAFF. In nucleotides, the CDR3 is TGTGCCAGCAGTGAATGGGGGGAGGGGACTGAAGCTTTCTTT.

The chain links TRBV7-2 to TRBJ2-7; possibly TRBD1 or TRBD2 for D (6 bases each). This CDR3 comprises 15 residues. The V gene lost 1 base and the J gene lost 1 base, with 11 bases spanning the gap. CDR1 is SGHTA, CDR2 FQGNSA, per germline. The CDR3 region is CASSLVGGGSYEQYF. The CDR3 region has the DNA TGTGCCAGCAGCTTAGTAGGAGGGGGTTCCTACGAGCAGTACTTC. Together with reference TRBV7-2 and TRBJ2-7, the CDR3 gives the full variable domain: GAGVSQSPSNKVTEKGKDVELRCDPISGHTALYWYRQSLGQGLEFLIYFQGNSAPDKSGLPSDRFSAERTGGSVSTLTIQRTQQEDSAVYLCASSLVGGGSYEQYFGPGTRLTVT.